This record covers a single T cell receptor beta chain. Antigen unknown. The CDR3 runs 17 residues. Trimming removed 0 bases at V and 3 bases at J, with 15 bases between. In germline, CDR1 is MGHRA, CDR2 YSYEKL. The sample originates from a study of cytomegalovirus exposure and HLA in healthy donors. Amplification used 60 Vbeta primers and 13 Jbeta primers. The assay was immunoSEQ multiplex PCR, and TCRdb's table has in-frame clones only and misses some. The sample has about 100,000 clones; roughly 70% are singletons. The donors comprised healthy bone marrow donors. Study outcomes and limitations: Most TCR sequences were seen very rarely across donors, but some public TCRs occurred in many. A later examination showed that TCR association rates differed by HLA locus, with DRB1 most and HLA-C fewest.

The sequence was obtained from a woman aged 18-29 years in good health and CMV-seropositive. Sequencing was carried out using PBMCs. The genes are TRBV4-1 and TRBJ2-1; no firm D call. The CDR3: CASSQEFGLARYNEQFF. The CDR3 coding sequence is TGCGCCAGCAGCCAAGAGTTTGGATTAGCACGCTACAATGAGCAGTTCTTC.